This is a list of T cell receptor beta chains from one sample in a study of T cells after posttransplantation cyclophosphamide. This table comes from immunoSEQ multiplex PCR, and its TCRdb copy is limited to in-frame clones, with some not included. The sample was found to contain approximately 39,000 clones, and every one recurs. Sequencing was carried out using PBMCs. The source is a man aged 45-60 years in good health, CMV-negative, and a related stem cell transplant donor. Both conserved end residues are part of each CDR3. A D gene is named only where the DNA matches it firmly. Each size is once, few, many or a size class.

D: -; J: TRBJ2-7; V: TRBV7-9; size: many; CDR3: CASSLTWGPYEQYF; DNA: TGTGCCAGCAGCTTAACGTGGGGGCCGTACGAGCAGTACTTC
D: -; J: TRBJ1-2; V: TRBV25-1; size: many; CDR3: CASSDDRSGGYTF; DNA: TGTGCCAGCAGTGACGATAGGAGTGGGGGCTACACCTTC
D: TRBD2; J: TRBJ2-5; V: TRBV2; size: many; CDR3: CASSGREGLETQYF; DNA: TGTGCCAGCAGTGGGCGGGAGGGATTAGAGACCCAGTACTTC
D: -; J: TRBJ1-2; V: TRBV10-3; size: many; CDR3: CATEGGVHGYTF; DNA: TGTGCCACTGAGGGTGGGGTCCATGGCTACACCTTC
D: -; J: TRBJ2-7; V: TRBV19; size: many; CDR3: CASSDREVYEQYF; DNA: TGTGCCAGTAGTGACAGGGAGGTCTACGAGCAGTACTTC
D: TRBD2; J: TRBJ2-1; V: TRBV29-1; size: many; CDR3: CSVKAGGRSEQFF; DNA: TGCAGCGTTAAAGCGGGAGGCAGAAGTGAGCAGTTCTTC
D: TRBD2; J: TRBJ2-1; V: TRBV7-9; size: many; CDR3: CASSLKGLAGDHEQFF; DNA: TGTGCCAGCAGCTTAAAGGGACTAGCGGGAGACCATGAGCAGTTCTTC
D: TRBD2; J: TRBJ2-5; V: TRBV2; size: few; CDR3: CASKTRLAGGNSQETQYF; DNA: TGTGCCAGCAAGACTAGACTAGCGGGGGGCAACTCCCAAGAGACCCAGTACTTC
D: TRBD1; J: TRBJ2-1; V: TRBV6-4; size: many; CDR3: CASSDSQRTGYNEQFF; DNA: TGTGCCAGCAGTGACTCGCAGAGGACAGGATACAATGAGCAGTTCTTC
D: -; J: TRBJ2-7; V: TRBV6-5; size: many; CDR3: CASSRQGKLEQYF; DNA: TGTGCCAGCAGTCGGCAGGGGAAGCTCGAGCAGTACTTC